These T cell receptor beta chains were read from a single sample in a study of cytomegalovirus exposure and HLA in healthy donors. TCRdb keeps only in-frame clones here, not all; method: immunoSEQ multiplex PCR. In the table there are 100,000 to 150,000 clones, 60% to 75% of which are singletons. Material: PBMCs. Receptor source: a woman between 50 and 59 years old in good health and CMV-seropositive. CDR3s include the opening cysteine and the closing phenylalanine or tryptophan. Fields, in order: V gene, J gene, D gene, clone size, CDR3 DNA, CDR3 protein. A D gene is named only where the DNA matches it firmly. Some rows mark clone size as missing; the rest say once, few, many or name a class of expanded clone.

v_call: TRBV19
j_call: TRBJ2-5
d_call: TRBD2
clone_size: .
cdr3_nt: TGTGCCAGTAGTCCCCCGGGGGGGCAAGAGACCCAGTACTTC
cdr3_aa: CASSPPGGQETQYF

v_call: TRBV6-5
j_call: TRBJ2-7
d_call: .
clone_size: few
cdr3_nt: TGTGCCAGCAGTTATTCCCGCGAGCAGTACTTC
cdr3_aa: CASSYSREQYF

v_call: TRBV25-1
j_call: TRBJ2-1
d_call: TRBD1
clone_size: .
cdr3_nt: TGTGCCAGCAGTGGTGAGGGGGCTTGGAATGAGCAGTTCTTC
cdr3_aa: CASSGEGAWNEQFF

v_call: TRBV25-1
j_call: TRBJ1-2
d_call: .
clone_size: once
cdr3_nt: TGTGCCAGCAGTGAATTCGGGTCAGACCCGAGAAACTATGGCTACACCTTC
cdr3_aa: CASSEFGSDPRNYGYTF

v_call: TRBV6-5
j_call: TRBJ2-5
d_call: TRBD1
clone_size: .
cdr3_nt: TGTGCCAGCAGCTGGGACAGGGGCCAAGAGACCCAGTACTTC
cdr3_aa: CASSWDRGQETQYF

v_call: TRBV4-1
j_call: TRBJ2-7
d_call: TRBD1
clone_size: .
cdr3_nt: TGCGCCAGCAGCCAGGATACAGGGGCCACCTACGAGCAGTACTTC
cdr3_aa: CASSQDTGATYEQYF

v_call: TRBV30
j_call: TRBJ2-5
d_call: .
clone_size: .
cdr3_nt: TGTGCCTGGATTTCGACAGAAGGGACCCAGTACTTC
cdr3_aa: CAWISTEGTQYF

v_call: TRBV19
j_call: TRBJ2-7
d_call: TRBD1
clone_size: .
cdr3_nt: TGTGCCAGTAGTATCCAGGGGGCCTACGAGCAGTACTTC
cdr3_aa: CASSIQGAYEQYF

v_call: TRBV25-1
j_call: TRBJ2-5
d_call: TRBD2
clone_size: .
cdr3_nt: TGTGCCAAAGAGGGCGGGGGGGGGTCGGAGGAGACCCAGTACTTC
cdr3_aa: CAKEGGGGSEETQYF

v_call: TRBV27
j_call: TRBJ2-7
d_call: .
clone_size: .
cdr3_nt: TGTGCCAGCAGCCTTACCCAACAAGCGAACGAGCAGTACTTC
cdr3_aa: CASSLTQQANEQYF

v_call: TRBV9
j_call: TRBJ2-2
d_call: TRBD1
clone_size: .
cdr3_nt: TGTGCCAGCAGCGTAGATCAGGGGGCAGGGGAGCTGTTTTTT
cdr3_aa: CASSVDQGAGELFF

v_call: TRBV30
j_call: TRBJ1-2
d_call: TRBD1
clone_size: .
cdr3_nt: TGTGCCTGGAGTGACCCGGGACAGGGTTTATATGGCTACACCTTC
cdr3_aa: CAWSDPGQGLYGYTF

v_call: TRBV6-1
j_call: TRBJ1-4
d_call: TRBD1
clone_size: .
cdr3_nt: TGTGCCAGCAGTCTCTCCGGGACAGCAGGGGAAAAACTGTTTTTT
cdr3_aa: CASSLSGTAGEKLFF

v_call: TRBV29-1
j_call: TRBJ2-7
d_call: .
clone_size: .
cdr3_nt: TGCAGCGTAGTGACAGTCCCCATGGGGGCCGAGCAGTACTTC
cdr3_aa: CSVVTVPMGAEQYF

v_call: TRBV6-5
j_call: TRBJ2-7
d_call: TRBD1
clone_size: .
cdr3_nt: TGTGCCAGCAGTTTTGGACAGGGTGGCGAGCAGTACTTC
cdr3_aa: CASSFGQGGEQYF

v_call: TRBV5-6
j_call: TRBJ1-6
d_call: TRBD1
clone_size: few
cdr3_nt: TGTGCCAGCAGCTCGACAGGGTATAATTCACCCCTCCACTTT
cdr3_aa: CASSSTGYNSPLHF

v_call: TRBV7-2
j_call: TRBJ1-2
d_call: .
clone_size: .
cdr3_nt: TGTGCCAGCAGCCGTACCGGGACACCTACTAACTATGGCTACACCTTC
cdr3_aa: CASSRTGTPTNYGYTF

v_call: TRBV4-1
j_call: TRBJ1-1
d_call: .
clone_size: .
cdr3_nt: TGCGCCAGCAGCCAAGATACAGGGAACACTGAAGCTTTCTTT
cdr3_aa: CASSQDTGNTEAFF

v_call: TRBV9
j_call: TRBJ2-5
d_call: TRBD2
clone_size: .
cdr3_nt: TGTGCCAGCAGCGTAGGGAGGACTAGCTTGACAGAGACCCAGTACTTC
cdr3_aa: CASSVGRTSLTETQYF

v_call: TRBV30
j_call: TRBJ1-5
d_call: .
clone_size: .
cdr3_nt: TGTGCCTGGAGCCGACGAGAGGGTCAGCCCCAGCATTTT
cdr3_aa: CAWSRREGQPQHF

v_call: TRBV30
j_call: TRBJ2-5
d_call: TRBD2
clone_size: few
cdr3_nt: TGTGCCTGGAGTCGCGCCCGGGGGGTCCAAGAGACCCAGTACTTC
cdr3_aa: CAWSRARGVQETQYF

v_call: TRBV5-1
j_call: TRBJ2-5
d_call: TRBD2
clone_size: .
cdr3_nt: TGCGCCAGCAGCTTGGAGGGGGGGGGACTAGGAGCACAAGAGACCCAGTACTTC
cdr3_aa: CASSLEGGGLGAQETQYF

v_call: TRBV5-4
j_call: TRBJ1-2
d_call: TRBD1
clone_size: once
cdr3_nt: TGTGCCAGCAGCCTACAGGGGCGGGATGGCTACACCTTC
cdr3_aa: CASSLQGRDGYTF